This TCR beta chain was documented in a study of memory CD4+ T cells and cytomegalovirus serostatus. The sort gate was single viable CD3+CD4+CD8-CD45RO+ cells for memory CD4+ T cells. The length of the CDR3 is 14 residues. The V end lost 1 base, the J end lost 6 bases, and 9 bases lay between the germline ends. Looked up from germline, CDR1 is SGHAT and CDR2 is FQNNGV. The method was immunoSEQ multiplex PCR; TCRdb's version includes in-frame clones alone and lacks a portion of them. The table shows more than 45,000 clones, with around 74% occurring only once. Sequenced material: memory CD4+ T cells from blood. This sequence originates from an adult in good health and CMV-seropositive. The gene calls are TRBV11-2 and TRBJ1-4, with a tentative D call TRBD1 (5 bases). CDR3 nucleotide sequence: TGTGCCAGCAGCTTAGGAGGGGCCGATGAAAAACTGTTTTTT. Its translation: CASSLGGADEKLFF. The full variable domain, its missing parts supplied by reference TRBV11-2 and TRBJ1-4, is EAGVAQSPRYKIIEKRQSVAFWCNPISGHATLYWYQQILGQGPKLLIQFQNNGVVDDSQLPKDRFSAERLKGVDSTLKIQPAKLEDSAVYLCASSLGGADEKLFFGSGTQLSVL.